Below are 27 T cell receptor beta chains sequenced from a single sample in a study of shared clonotypes between healthy human individuals (dated by TCRdb to about 2020). For the CD8 naive samples, CD45RO-negative cells were positively selected for CCR7, yielding a CD45RA+CCR7+ population from which TemRA cells were excluded. Libraries were constructed by the immunoSEQ multiplex PCR assay. The source is immuneACCESS, and TCRdb retained only in-frame sequences with V and J called. Part of the clones is not carried over; for the studies checked, unresolved V genes explain less than half of this, and the remainder is unexplained. This sample has 2 million or so clones in its table, and about 95% of those were observed once. 1% to 1.3% of the sample is held by the ten biggest clonotypes. Sequencing was performed on naive CD8+ T cells sorted from blood. The cell subset or site label on this specimen signifies: CD45RA+CCR7+. These receptors were collected from a man younger than 35 in good health.

In this sample, this clone turned up once. The chain has TRBV5-6 and TRBJ2-1, with D uncertain. There are 11 residues in the CDR3. Germline V gives CDR1 SGHDT, CDR2 YYEEEE. V was shortened by 7 bases and J by 2 bases, with 4 bases between the two germline ends. The CDR3 DNA sequence: TGTGCCAGCTTTACCTACAATGAGCAGTTCTTC. This sequence encodes CASFTYNEQFF.

This clone occurred once. The chain links TRBV27 to TRBJ2-7, with 9 bases identical to TRBD1. This CDR3 has 15 residues. After removal of 10 bases from V and 3 bases from J, the junction contained 13 bases not matched to a gene. Germline values: CDR1 MNHEY, CDR2 SMNVEV (reference sequence). DNA of the CDR3: TGTGCCACCGGCGACCCGAGGACAGGGGTCTACGAGCAGTACTTC. Amino acids: CATGDPRTGVYEQYF.

In regard to this clone: Other nucleotide sequences in the sample specify the same CDR3. The V gene is TRBV27, the J gene TRBJ2-7, with D maybe TRBD2 (5 bases). Germline V CDR1 and CDR2: MNHEY, SMNVEV (reference sequence). Trimming pared 5 bases from V and 1 base from J, leaving 12 bases between. The CDR3 spans 14 residues. The CDR3 coding sequence is TGTGCCAGCAGTCCCTACGGAGGATCCTACGAGCAGTACTTC. The encoded protein is CASSPYGGSYEQYF.

The V call is TRBV6-1, the J call TRBJ2-7; 7 bases are shared with TRBD1. J lost 6 bases, V lost 11 bases, and 7 bases had no gene match. CDR3 size: 11 residues. In germline, CDR1 is MNHNS, CDR2 SASEGT. In DNA form, the CDR3 reads TGTGCCGAAGGGCAGGGGGTCGAGCAGTACTTC. It translates to CAEGQGVEQYF.

Of note for this clone: The sample has other DNA sequences that encode this CDR3 too. The rearrangement uses TRBV15 and TRBJ2-7, with D maybe TRBD1 (5 bases). Germline-derived CDR1 and CDR2 are LNHNV and YYDKDF (reference sequence). The CDR3 spans 12 residues. V was pared by 4 bases and J by 3 bases, with 7 bases between. CDR3 amino acids: CATSTDSYEQYF. The CDR3 DNA is TGTGCCACCAGCACTGACAGCTACGAGCAGTACTTC.

The rearrangement links TRBV28 to TRBJ1-1; D is unresolved. The germline V and J ends were trimmed by 6 bases and 1 base, with 15 bases remaining between them. The CDR3 has 15 residues. Germline V gives CDR1 MDHEN, CDR2 SYDVKM. CDR3 loop: CASSGAGTSNTEAFF. CDR3 nucleotide sequence: TGTGCCAGCAGCGGCGCGGGCACTTCGAACACTGAAGCTTTCTTT.

This chain joins TRBV30 and TRBJ2-7; D remains ambiguous. Trimming cost V 1 base and J 3 bases, with 13 bases left between them. The germline gives CDR1 GTSNPN, CDR2 SVGIG (reference sequence). The CDR3 has 14 residues. The CDR3 sequence: CAWSDAVGGYEQYF. The CDR3 DNA reads as TGTGCCTGGAGTGACGCAGTGGGTGGCTACGAGCAGTACTTC.

V gene TRBV4-3 combines with J gene TRBJ1-2; D is ambiguous. This CDR3 contains 14 residues. Per the germline V gene, CDR1 is LGHNA and CDR2 is YSLEER. V lost 0 bases, J lost 8 bases, and 13 bases lay in between. CDR3 region: CASSQDRTLGGYTF. CDR3 bases: TGCGCCAGCAGCCAAGATCGGACCCTTGGGGGCTACACCTTC.

The chain has TRBV19 and TRBJ2-7; a possible D gene is TRBD1 (5 bases). Trimming took off 6 bases at V and 3 bases at J, with 15 bases between the two ends. Germline V gene lookup returns CDR1 LNHDA and CDR2 SQIVND (reference sequence). CDR3 length: 14 residues. CDR3 sequence: CASSPGNPDYEQYF. The CDR3 nucleotides read TGTGCCAGTAGCCCAGGGAACCCGGACTACGAGCAGTACTTC.

CDR3 nucleotides: TGTGCCAGCAGTTTATTAAGACAAGAGACCCAGTACTTC. Protein sequence: CASSLLRQETQYF. The rearrangement joins TRBV27 to TRBJ2-5; D gene unclear. The CDR3 consists of 13 residues. The germline V gene has CDR1 MNHEY and CDR2 SMNVEV (reference sequence). Trimming left V 1 base short and J 2 bases short, with 5 bases between.

The gene calls are TRBV19 and TRBJ2-7, with D tentatively TRBD2 (5 bases). The CDR3 spans 13 residues. Germline V CDR1 and CDR2: LNHDA, SQIVND (reference sequence). V was trimmed by 1 base and J by 7 bases, leaving 11 bases between them. The CDR3 protein is CASSIASSGEQYF. The CDR3 DNA is TGTGCCAGTAGTATAGCGTCTTCGGGGGAGCAGTACTTC.

The chain combines TRBV9 with TRBJ2-5, with D unresolved. V was clipped by 2 bases and J by 2 bases, with 13 bases between them. Germline lookup yields CDR1 SGDLS and CDR2 YYNGEE. The CDR3 runs 15 residues. The CDR3 is CASSVYPGVQETQYF. The CDR3 nucleotides read TGTGCCAGCAGCGTTTATCCCGGCGTTCAAGAGACCCAGTACTTC.

The chain joins TRBV7-9 to TRBJ2-3, with 10 nucleotides matching TRBD1. The CDR3 is made up of 19 amino acids. V was pared by 9 bases and J by 0 bases, with 18 bases of the junction left unmatched. From germline, CDR1 is SEHNR and CDR2 FQNEAQ (reference sequence). The CDR3 is CASSVPETGGAESTDTQYF. The CDR3 nucleotides are TGTGCCAGTTCTGTTCCGGAGACAGGGGGCGCGGAAAGCACAGATACGCAGTATTTT.

The rearrangement uses TRBV27 and TRBJ2-7; TRBD2 agrees at 8 bases. The junction had 6 bases not matched to a gene; V was cut back by 2 bases and J by 6 bases. The CDR3 has 14 residues. Germline CDR1 is MNHEY and CDR2 is SMNVEV (reference sequence). In DNA form, the CDR3 reads TGTGCCAGCAGTTTAAGAGCGGGAGTATCCGAGCAGTACTTC. Its protein product is CASSLRAGVSEQYF.

For this clone: Other DNA variants within this sample encode the same CDR3. The chain is built from TRBV4-3 and TRBJ2-1; TRBD1 or TRBD2 may be the D gene (5 bases each). Trimming left V 0 bases short and J 4 bases short, with 10 bases between. The CDR3 consists of 15 residues. Germline CDR1 is LGHNA and CDR2 is YSLEER. The CDR3 here is CASSQDPGPYNEQFF. The DNA for the CDR3 is TGCGCCAGCAGCCAAGATCCGGGACCTTACAATGAGCAGTTCTTC.

A single count supports this clone. The rearrangement joins TRBV6-5 to TRBJ2-7; D tentatively reads TRBD1 or TRBD2 (5 bases each). The CDR3 covers 13 residues. Germline V lookup: CDR1 MNHEY, CDR2 SVGAGI. Trimming left V 3 bases short and J 6 bases short, with 12 bases between. CDR3 in DNA: TGTGCCAGCAGTTATGGTGGGACGGGCGAGCAGTACTTC. Its translation: CASSYGGTGEQYF.

This chain connects TRBV4-1 to TRBJ2-5, with a possible D match to TRBD2 (5 bases). V dropped 0 bases and J dropped 2 bases, with 13 bases sitting between them. This CDR3 has 16 amino acids. Germline V gene data show CDR1 as MGHRA and CDR2 as YSYEKL. The CDR3, as DNA: TGCGCCAGCAGCCAAGATGCGGGCTATGGGCAAGAGACCCAGTACTTC. Translating it yields CASSQDAGYGQETQYF.

This rearrangement joins TRBV28 to TRBJ1-2; D perhaps matches TRBD1 (6 bases). The V gene's germline CDR1 is MDHEN and CDR2 SYDVKM. The V end was cut by 7 bases, the J end by 4 bases, with 13 bases between. The CDR3 has 13 amino acids. CDR3 residues: CASKGGGSYGYTF. The DNA of the CDR3 is TGTGCCAGCAAGGGAGGGGGATCCTATGGCTACACCTTC.

With respect to this clone: At the DNA level, this CDR3 is encoded by other sequences in the same sample as well. The genes are TRBV4-1 and TRBJ2-2; D unresolved. Germline assignment: CDR1 MGHRA and CDR2 YSYEKL. The CDR3 covers 14 residues. The V and J ends lost 3 bases and 2 bases respectively, with 7 bases between them. The CDR3 reads CASSHGPNTGELFF. The CDR3 bases are TGCGCCAGCAGCCACGGCCCTAACACCGGGGAGCTGTTTTTT.

This clone showed up just once. In the same sample, other DNA sequences code for this CDR3. The chain recombines TRBV11-2 with TRBJ2-2; D unresolved. CDR1 SGHAT and CDR2 FQNNGV come from the germline V gene. Trimming stripped 3 bases from V and 8 bases from J, with 4 bases between. The CDR3 totals 11 residues. CDR3 sequence: CASSFGGELFF. The CDR3 region has the DNA TGTGCCAGCAGCTTTGGTGGGGAGCTGTTTTTT.

This clone was seen a single time. The rearrangement uses TRBV18 and TRBJ2-1; a weak D match, TRBD2 (6 bases). Germline-derived CDR1 and CDR2 are KGHSH and LQKENI. V was trimmed by 5 bases and J by 15 bases, leaving 14 bases between them. This CDR3 region has 11 residues. As DNA, the CDR3 is TGTGCCAGCTCATACCGGGAGCGGAGGTTCTTC. Translating it yields CASSYRERRFF. The full variable domain, completed using reference TRBV18 and TRBJ2-1, is NAGVMQNPRHLVRRRGQEARLRCSPMKGHSHVYWYRQLPEEGLKFMVYLQKENIIDESGMPKERFSAEFPKEGPSILRIQQVVRGDSAAYFCASSYRERRFFGPGTRLTVL.

V is TRBV7-3 and J is TRBJ2-7, with D perhaps TRBD1 (6 bases). Germline CDR1 is SGHTA and CDR2 is FQGTGA. CDR3 size: 15 residues. V dropped 1 base and J dropped 1 base, with 11 bases sitting between them. CDR3 amino acids: CASSLMAGDSYEQYF. The CDR3 DNA sequence: TGTGCCAGCAGCTTAATGGCAGGGGATTCCTACGAGCAGTACTTC.

V usage is TRBV11-2 and J usage is TRBJ2-7; the D is unclear. Germline lookup yields CDR1 SGHAT and CDR2 FQNNGV. This CDR3 comprises 13 residues. V was shortened by 7 bases and J by 4 bases, with 14 bases between the two germline ends. CDR3 loop: CASTQSGIYEQYF. Written as DNA, the CDR3 is TGTGCCAGCACCCAGTCTGGGATATACGAGCAGTACTTC.

This clone was seen only once. The chain uses TRBV7-9 and TRBJ1-1; D possibly corresponds to TRBD1 (6 bases). The V gene's germline CDR1 is SEHNR and CDR2 FQNEAQ (reference sequence). V lost 5 bases, J lost 6 bases, and 19 bases lay in between. The CDR3 covers 15 residues. This CDR3 reads CASSPGTPGEPEAFF. DNA of the CDR3: TGTGCCAGCAGCCCCGGGACACCCGGGGAGCCTGAAGCTTTCTTT.

The chain uses TRBV4-3 and TRBJ2-2, with D possibly being TRBD1 (5 bases). The V gene's germline CDR1 is LGHNA and CDR2 YSLEER. Trimming shortened V by 1 base and J by 6 bases, and 9 bases separated the two germline ends. The CDR3 spans 14 residues. DNA of the CDR3: TGCGCCAGCAGCCAAGTAGGGGAACCCGGGGAGCTGTTTTTT. Its translation: CASSQVGEPGELFF.

In the case of this clone: Other DNA sequences of this sample code for an identical CDR3. This rearrangement joins TRBV27 to TRBJ1-2; D gene unclear. Trimming removed 0 bases at V and 2 bases at J, with 7 bases between. This CDR3 region has 14 residues. Germline assignment: CDR1 MNHEY and CDR2 SMNVEV (reference sequence). In nucleotides, the CDR3 is TGTGCCAGCAGTTTATCGGGAGGGAACTATGGCTACACCTTC. Amino acid sequence: CASSLSGGNYGYTF.

V usage is TRBV30 and J usage is TRBJ1-1; D is undetermined. The germline V gene encodes CDR1 GTSNPN and CDR2 SVGIG (reference sequence). Trimming took off 0 bases at V and 2 bases at J, with 7 bases between the two ends. The CDR3 is made up of 13 amino acids. The DNA of the CDR3 is TGTGCCTGGAGTGTAGAGACCAACACTGAAGCTTTCTTT. Amino acids: CAWSVETNTEAFF.